This entry features one TCR beta chain sequence. Its antigen is as yet unknown. These data originate in a study of T cell repertoires in cytomegalovirus infection. Overall study context: Public signatures in TCR beta pointed to CMV infection and matching HLA type.

The CDR3 covers 17 residues. V lost 2 bases, J lost 2 bases, and 19 bases lay in between. Broader study findings: CMV-specific HLA-C-restricted TCR beta clonotypes dominated the ex vivo response. Cumulated frequencies of public TCR beta families served to identify carriers of CMV plus the relevant HLA.

TCRdb ran MiXCR on the reads and lists one entry per CDR3 protein. The sample lists about 460,000 distinct CDR3 sequences; around 11% were seen once. The sequence derives from a human donor in good health (CMV status not recorded). Some clones in this sample may be carry-over from other donors' samples. Sequencing used PBMCs. This sequence joins TRBV12-3 or TRBV12-4 and TRBJ2-7, with TRBD2 as a possible D gene (6 bases). The CDR3 DNA reads TGTGCCAGCAGTTTACGCATGACTAGTAAGGGCACCTACGAGCAGTACTTC. It is translated as CASSLRMTSKGTYEQYF.